This TCR beta chain appears in the sequencing data of a study of blood T cell repertoires in COVID-19. Profiling relied on immunoSEQ multiplex PCR, and the TCRdb table lists in-frame clones only, not all of them. The data contain about 28,000 clones, roughly nine tenths of them singletons. Remarks on this clone: Its ends do not fully match the called genes, so a read error is possible.

The CDR3 is made up of 16 amino acids. Germline V gives CDR1 PRHDT, CDR2 FYEKMQ (reference sequence). Source material: peripheral blood. This clonotype was sampled from a human donor in a cohort sampled during active COVID-19. The chain uses TRBV13 and TRBJ2-2; a weak D match, TRBD1 (6 bases). As DNA, the CDR3 is TGTGCCAGCAGCCTAGGGACAAAATGGGACACCGGGGAGCTGTTTTTT. Translating gives CASSLGTKWDTGELFF.